The entry below gives a single T cell receptor (beta chain) sequence along with its context. This specimen belongs to a study of blood T cell repertoires in COVID-19. As for the study in general: Sample material is recorded as cDNA or gDNA derived from T cells, B-cell-depleted T cells, or PBMCs.

The germline V gene has CDR1 SGHRS and CDR2 YFSETQ. The CDR3 is 15 residues long. Trimming removed 0 bases at V and 3 bases at J, with 11 bases between. In assigning cohorts, the study relied on participant-reported clinical history. Two negative PCRs, clearance, or symptom resolution were required of recovered Cohort 3 donors. In the original processing: Estimates of nucleated cell counts were drawn from the amplification of reference gene primers. Here immunoSEQ multiplex PCR was the method, and the copy in TCRdb shows in-frame clones only, minus some. That table supplies the V and J calls and clone size; D and trimming were determined from the DNA. The top ten clones hold 6.5% to 8.5% of a sample with about 480,000 clones, approximately 91% of them seen once.

V is TRBV5-1 and J is TRBJ2-3, with a tentative D call TRBD2 (6 bases). The origin of this receptor is a woman aged 55-69 years who had recovered from COVID-19. Sequenced input: PBMCs or T cells enriched from blood (not recorded which). CDR3 in amino acids: CASSLGSAGTDTQYF. In DNA, the CDR3 is TGCGCCAGCAGCTTGGGATCCGCGGGAACAGATACGCAGTATTTT.